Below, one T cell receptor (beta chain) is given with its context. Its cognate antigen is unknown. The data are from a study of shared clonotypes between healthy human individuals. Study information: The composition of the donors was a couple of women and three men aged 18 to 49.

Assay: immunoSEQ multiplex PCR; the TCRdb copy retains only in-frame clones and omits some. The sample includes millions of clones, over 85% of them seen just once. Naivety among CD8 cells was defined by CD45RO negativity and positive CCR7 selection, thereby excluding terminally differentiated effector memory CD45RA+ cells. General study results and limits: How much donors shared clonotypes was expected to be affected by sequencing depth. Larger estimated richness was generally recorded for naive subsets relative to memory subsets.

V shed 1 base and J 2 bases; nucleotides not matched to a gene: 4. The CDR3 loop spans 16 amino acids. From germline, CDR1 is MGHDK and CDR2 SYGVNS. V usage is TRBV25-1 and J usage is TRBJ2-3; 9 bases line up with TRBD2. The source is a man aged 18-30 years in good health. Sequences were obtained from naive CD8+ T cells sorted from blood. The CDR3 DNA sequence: TGTGCCAGCAGTGAATTGGTAGCGGGAGACACAGATACGCAGTATTTT. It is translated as CASSELVAGDTDTQYF. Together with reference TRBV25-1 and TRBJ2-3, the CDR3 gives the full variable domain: EADIYQTPRYLVIGTGKKITLECSQTMGHDKMYWYQQDPGMELHLIHYSYGVNSTEKGDLSSESTVSRIRTEHFPLTLESARPSHTSQYLCASSELVAGDTDTQYFGPGTRLTVL.